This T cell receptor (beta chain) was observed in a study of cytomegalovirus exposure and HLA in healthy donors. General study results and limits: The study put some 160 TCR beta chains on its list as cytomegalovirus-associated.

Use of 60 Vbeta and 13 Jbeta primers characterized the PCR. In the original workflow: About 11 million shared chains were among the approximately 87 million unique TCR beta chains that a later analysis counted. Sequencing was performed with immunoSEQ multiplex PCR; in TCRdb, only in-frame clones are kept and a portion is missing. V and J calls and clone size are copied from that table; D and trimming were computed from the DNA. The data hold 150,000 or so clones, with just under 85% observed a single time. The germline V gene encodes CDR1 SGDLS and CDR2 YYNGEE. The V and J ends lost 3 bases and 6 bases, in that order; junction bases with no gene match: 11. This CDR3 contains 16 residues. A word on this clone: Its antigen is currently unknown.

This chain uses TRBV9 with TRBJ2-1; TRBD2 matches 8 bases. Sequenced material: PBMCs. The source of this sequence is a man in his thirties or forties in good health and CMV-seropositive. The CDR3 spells CASSALALAEINEQFF. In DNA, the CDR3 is TGTGCCAGCAGCGCCCTAGCACTAGCGGAGATCAATGAGCAGTTCTTC.